The 21 T cell receptor beta chains below all came from one sample that was sequenced in a study of shared clonotypes between healthy human individuals. Some clones are missing from TCRdb's copy, which holds only in-frame ones; the method was immunoSEQ multiplex PCR. The sample gives under 350,000 clones, 87% of which show up once; roughly 17% is in the top ten. Sequencing input: memory CD8+ T cells sorted from blood. Subset reported: CD45RO+ cells pooled with CCR7-negative TemRA cells. The receptors were gathered from a man aged 18 to 35 in good health.

This clone was observed once. V is TRBV5-6 and J is TRBJ2-1, with D perhaps matching TRBD1 or TRBD2 (5 bases each). Trimming left V 2 bases short and J 6 bases short, with 9 bases between. The length of the CDR3 is 13 residues. CDR1 and CDR2 from the germline V gene are SGHDT and YYEEEE. This CDR3 is CASSLGDPNEQFF. Here the CDR3 DNA reads TGTGCCAGCAGCTTAGGGGACCCCAATGAGCAGTTCTTC.

The V gene is TRBV7-9, the J gene TRBJ2-3, with 8 positions matching TRBD2. Germline V gene lookup returns CDR1 SEHNR and CDR2 FQNEAQ (reference sequence). This CDR3 has 16 residues. With 5 bases clipped from V and 3 bases from J, the junction kept 10 bases outside the gene matches. The CDR3 nucleotides read TGTGCCAGCAGCCACCTTGGGGCGGGGGGAACAGATACGCAGTATTTT. This gives the protein CASSHLGAGGTDTQYF.

This CDR3 is CASSQGRGNYNEQFF. As DNA, the CDR3 is TGCGCCAGCAGCCAAGGGAGGGGGAACTACAATGAGCAGTTCTTC. The chain carries TRBV4-1 and TRBJ2-1, with D tentatively TRBD1 or TRBD2 (6 bases each). V was shortened by 1 base and J by 3 bases, with 10 bases between the two germline ends. This CDR3 spans 15 amino acids. Germline V gene lookup returns CDR1 MGHRA and CDR2 YSYEKL.

This clone appeared a single time. The J gene is TRBJ1-1, the V gene TRBV30; the D is unclear. Trimming cost V 3 bases and J 4 bases, with 6 bases left between them. The CDR3 consists of 11 residues. In germline, CDR1 is GTSNPN, CDR2 SVGIG (reference sequence). CDR3 DNA sequence: TGTGCCTGGAGGGAGGGCACTGAAGCTTTCTTT. Translating gives CAWREGTEAFF.

The chain has TRBV29-1 and TRBJ2-5, with D uncertain. The J call is in doubt because the DNA end fits TRBJ2-7 better. The CDR3 is 13 residues long. Germline V gives CDR1 SQVTM, CDR2 ANQGSEA. In DNA, the CDR3 is TGCAGCGTGCTGATCGCCGGCTCCTACGAGCAGTACTTC. This gives the protein CSVLIAGSYEQYF.

The chain carries TRBV7-9 and TRBJ1-1; 9 bases are shared with TRBD1. Germline CDR1 reads SEHNR; CDR2 reads FQNEAQ (reference sequence). This CDR3 region has 16 residues. With 3 bases clipped from V and 0 bases from J, the junction kept 5 bases outside the gene matches. DNA for the CDR3: TGTGCCAGCAGCTTTAGTGGGACAGGGATGAACACTGAAGCTTTCTTT. Residues: CASSFSGTGMNTEAFF.

Many counts were recorded for this clone. V is TRBV27 and J is TRBJ1-5; 9 nucleotides agree with TRBD1. Losses at the gene ends were 5 bases for V and 3 bases for J; bases not matched to a gene: 2. The V gene's germline CDR1 is MNHEY and CDR2 SMNVEV (reference sequence). The CDR3 runs to 14 residues. In nucleotides, the CDR3 is TGTGCCAGCAGTGGACAGGGGAACAATCAGCCCCAGCATTTT. This codes for CASSGQGNNQPQHF.

A single count supports this clone. V is TRBV5-1 and J is TRBJ2-7; the match to TRBD2 covers 8 bases. In germline, CDR1 is SGHRS, CDR2 YFSETQ. The J segment lost 4 bases and the V segment lost 0 bases, leaving 6 bases of the junction unmatched. The CDR3 runs 15 residues. CDR3 loop: CASSLVHGTRYEQYF. DNA of the CDR3: TGCGCCAGCAGCTTGGTTCATGGGACTAGATACGAGCAGTACTTC. Variable domain in full (rest from reference TRBV5-1 and TRBJ2-7): KAGVTQTPRYLIKTRGQQVTLSCSPISGHRSVSWYQQTPGQGLQFLFEYFSETQRNKGNFPGRFSGRQFSNSRSEMNVSTLELGDSALYLCASSLVHGTRYEQYFGPGTRLTVT.

V and J are TRBV6-5 and TRBJ1-1, with D perhaps TRBD1 (5 bases). This CDR3 region has 14 residues. Germline assignment: CDR1 MNHEY and CDR2 SVGAGI. V was cut by 4 bases and J by 1 base, with 10 bases left in between. The CDR3 DNA reads as TGTGCCAGCAGTTGGGGGGAGGGGAACACTGAAGCTTTCTTT. Its protein is CASSWGEGNTEAFF.

This chain links TRBV6-5 with TRBJ2-7; 10 nucleotides agree with TRBD2. This CDR3 is 13 amino acids long. Germline CDR1 reads MNHEY; CDR2 reads SVGAGI. After removal of 11 bases from V and 0 bases from J, the junction contained 4 bases not matched to a gene. The CDR3 sequence: CAVGTSASYEQYF. For the CDR3, the DNA is TGTGCCGTGGGGACTAGCGCCTCCTACGAGCAGTACTTC.

On this clone: The same CDR3 can be traced to other DNA sequences in this sample. The chain is built from TRBV7-6 and TRBJ2-7; D is possibly TRBD1 (5 bases). Germline V CDR1 and CDR2: SGHVS, FNYEAQ. Trimming left V 0 bases short and J 5 bases short, with 5 bases between. The CDR3 is 12 residues long. CDR3 coding DNA: TGTGCCAGCAGCTTAGCAGGGGACGAGCAGTACTTC. Translated, it gives CASSLAGDEQYF.

This sequence joins TRBV4-3 and TRBJ2-1; 7 bases map to TRBD2. The CDR3 consists of 21 residues. The germline CDR1 and CDR2 sequences are LGHNA and YSLEER. Trimming at V came to 0 bases and at J to 0 bases, leaving 17 bases not matched to a gene. The CDR3 is CASSQEYYWRWGGISYNEQFF. In nucleotides, the CDR3 is TGCGCCAGCAGCCAAGAGTACTACTGGCGGTGGGGGGGGATCTCCTACAATGAGCAGTTCTTC.

The chain has TRBV7-9 and TRBJ2-1, with 12 bases that match TRBD2. The germline CDR1 and CDR2 sequences are SEHNR and FQNEAQ (reference sequence). This CDR3 has 18 residues. V was pared by 5 bases and J by 12 bases, with 20 bases of the junction left unmatched. The chain's CDR3 is CASSGLPGLAGLLNGQFF. As DNA, the CDR3 is TGTGCCAGCAGCGGATTACCGGGACTAGCGGGTCTGTTGAACGGGCAGTTCTTC.

The count of this clone is one. The sample carries other DNA sequences with the same CDR3. The rearrangement uses TRBV14 and TRBJ2-1; 9 bases line up with TRBD2. Trimming at V came to 1 base and at J to 2 bases, leaving 6 bases not matched to a gene. The CDR3 length is 17 residues. Germline values: CDR1 SGHDN, CDR2 FVKESK. This chain's CDR3 is CASSQVWASGTYNEQFF. The CDR3 DNA reads as TGTGCCAGCAGCCAAGTCTGGGCTAGCGGGACCTACAATGAGCAGTTCTTC.

The chain links TRBV4-1 to TRBJ2-1; tentative D call: TRBD2 (5 bases). CDR1 is MGHRA, CDR2 YSYEKL, per germline. The CDR3 sequence is 13 residues long. Between the trimmed V and J ends, which lost 4 bases and 4 bases, there was a span of 8 bases. CDR3: CASSPREYNEQFF. The CDR3 nucleotides read TGCGCCAGCAGCCCCCGGGAATACAATGAGCAGTTCTTC.

This chain connects TRBV10-2 to TRBJ2-1; TRBD2 aligns across 10 bases. Germline values: CDR1 WSHSY, CDR2 SAAADI. There are 18 residues in the CDR3. After removal of 4 bases from V and 4 bases from J, the junction contained 13 bases not matched to a gene. CDR3 loop: CASSGWSSGRVVYNEQFF. The CDR3 DNA reads as TGCGCCAGCAGTGGGTGGTCTAGCGGGAGAGTCGTGTACAATGAGCAGTTCTTC.

The chain links TRBV27 to TRBJ1-2, with unresolved D. V dropped 0 bases and J dropped 2 bases, with 10 bases sitting between them. The CDR3 runs 15 residues. Per germline, CDR1 MNHEY and CDR2 SMNVEV (reference sequence). CDR3 sequence: CASSLSVGGNYGYTF. In DNA, the CDR3 is TGTGCCAGCAGTTTATCCGTGGGCGGGAACTATGGCTACACCTTC.

This chain uses TRBV25-1 with TRBJ1-2; the D gene is possibly TRBD1 (5 bases). Per germline, CDR1 MGHDK and CDR2 SYGVNS. The CDR3 runs 14 residues. V was shortened by 0 bases and J by 8 bases, with 13 bases between the two germline ends. The CDR3 region has the DNA TGTGCCAGCAGTGAATACGGGGCCCCGGGAGGCTACACCTTC. Its translation: CASSEYGAPGGYTF.

The chain joins TRBV4-1 to TRBJ2-1, with D maybe TRBD2 (5 bases). The length of the CDR3 is 16 residues. V was pared by 0 bases and J by 5 bases, with 14 bases between. Germline V gives CDR1 MGHRA, CDR2 YSYEKL. CDR3 in amino acids: CASSQDKRSLDNEQFF. The DNA of the CDR3 is TGCGCCAGCAGCCAAGATAAGCGGAGCCTAGACAATGAGCAGTTCTTC.

This clone was found many times. This chain connects TRBV4-3 to TRBJ2-7; D call uncertain. Germline lookup yields CDR1 LGHNA and CDR2 YSLEER. The CDR3 covers 15 residues. Trimming left V 0 bases short and J 3 bases short, with 12 bases between. CDR3 bases: TGCGCCAGCAGCCAAGATCCTCAGCCAGTCTACGAGCAGTACTTC. Protein: CASSQDPQPVYEQYF.

The gene calls are TRBV2 and TRBJ2-2; D might be TRBD2 (5 bases). CDR1 is SNHLY, CDR2 FYNNEI, per germline. The CDR3 runs 14 residues. Trimming took 3 bases from V and 7 from J, leaving 12 bases between them. The CDR3 nucleotides are TGTGCCAGCAGTGACGGGCTAGCCGGCGGGGAGCTGTTTTTT. Translation gives CASSDGLAGGELFF.